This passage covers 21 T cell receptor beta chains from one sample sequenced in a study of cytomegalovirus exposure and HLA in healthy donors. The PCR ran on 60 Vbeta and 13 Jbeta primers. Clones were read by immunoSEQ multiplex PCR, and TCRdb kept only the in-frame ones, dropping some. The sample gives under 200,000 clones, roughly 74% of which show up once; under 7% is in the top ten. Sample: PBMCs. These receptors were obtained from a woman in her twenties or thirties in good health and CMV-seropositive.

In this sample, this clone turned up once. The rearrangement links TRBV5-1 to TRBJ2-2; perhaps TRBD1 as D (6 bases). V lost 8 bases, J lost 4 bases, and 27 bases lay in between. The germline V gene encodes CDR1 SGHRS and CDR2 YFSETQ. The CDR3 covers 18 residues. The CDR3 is CASAYKYWGPTSTGELFF. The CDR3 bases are TGCGCCAGTGCCTATAAGTATTGGGGGCCCACGAGCACCGGGGAGCTGTTTTTT.

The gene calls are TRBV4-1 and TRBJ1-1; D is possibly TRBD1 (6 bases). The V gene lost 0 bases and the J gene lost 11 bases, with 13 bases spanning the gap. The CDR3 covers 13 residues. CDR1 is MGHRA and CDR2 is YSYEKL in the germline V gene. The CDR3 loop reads CASSQEGGVSAFF. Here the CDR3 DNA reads TGCGCCAGCAGCCAAGAAGGGGGGGTCTCGGCTTTCTTT.

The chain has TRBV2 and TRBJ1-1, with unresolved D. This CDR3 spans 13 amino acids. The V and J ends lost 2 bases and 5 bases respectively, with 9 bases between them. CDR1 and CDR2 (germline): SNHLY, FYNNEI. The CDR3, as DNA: TGTGCCAGCAGTGAACGGCAGCGAACTGAAGCTTTCTTT. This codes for CASSERQRTEAFF.

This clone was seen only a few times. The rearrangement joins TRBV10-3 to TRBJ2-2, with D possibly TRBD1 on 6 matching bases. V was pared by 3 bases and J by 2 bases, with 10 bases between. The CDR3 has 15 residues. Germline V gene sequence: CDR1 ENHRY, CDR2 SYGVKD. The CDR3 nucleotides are TGTGCCATCAGTGACCCAGGGGCCAACACCGGGGAGCTGTTTTTT. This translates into CAISDPGANTGELFF.

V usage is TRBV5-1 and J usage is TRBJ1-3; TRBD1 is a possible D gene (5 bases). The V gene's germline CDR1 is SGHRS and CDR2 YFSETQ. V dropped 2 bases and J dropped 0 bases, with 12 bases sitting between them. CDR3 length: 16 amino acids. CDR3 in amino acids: CASSLKDRSSGNTIYF. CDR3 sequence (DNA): TGCGCCAGCAGCTTAAAAGACAGATCCTCTGGAAACACCATATATTTT.

The CDR3 DNA reads TGCGCCAGCAGCTTGTCGAAGGGGGCCACTGGGGCCAACGTCCTGACTTTC. Its translation is CASSLSKGATGANVLTF. V usage is TRBV5-1 and J usage is TRBJ2-6; 7 bases align to TRBD1. Per the germline V gene, CDR1 is SGHRS and CDR2 is YFSETQ. Germline trimming cut 1 base from V and 2 bases from J; bases unmatched to any gene: 6. The CDR3 runs 17 residues.

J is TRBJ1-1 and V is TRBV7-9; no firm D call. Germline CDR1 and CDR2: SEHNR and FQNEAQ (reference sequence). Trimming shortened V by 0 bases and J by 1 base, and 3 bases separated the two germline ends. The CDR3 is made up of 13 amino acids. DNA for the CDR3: TGTGCCAGCAGCTTAGCCCAGAACACTGAAGCTTTCTTT. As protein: CASSLAQNTEAFF.

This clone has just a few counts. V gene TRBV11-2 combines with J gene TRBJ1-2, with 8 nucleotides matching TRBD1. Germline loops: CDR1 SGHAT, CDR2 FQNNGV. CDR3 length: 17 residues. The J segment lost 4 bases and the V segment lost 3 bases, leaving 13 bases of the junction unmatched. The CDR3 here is CASSFLGQGSSGYGYTF. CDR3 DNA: TGTGCCAGCAGCTTTTTAGGACAGGGAAGCTCAGGCTATGGCTACACCTTC.

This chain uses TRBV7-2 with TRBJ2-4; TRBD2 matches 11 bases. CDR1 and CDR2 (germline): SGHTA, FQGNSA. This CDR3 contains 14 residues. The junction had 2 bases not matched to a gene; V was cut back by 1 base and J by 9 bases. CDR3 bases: TGTGCCAGCAGCTTAGGACTAGCGGGAACCATTCAGTACTTC. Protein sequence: CASSLGLAGTIQYF.

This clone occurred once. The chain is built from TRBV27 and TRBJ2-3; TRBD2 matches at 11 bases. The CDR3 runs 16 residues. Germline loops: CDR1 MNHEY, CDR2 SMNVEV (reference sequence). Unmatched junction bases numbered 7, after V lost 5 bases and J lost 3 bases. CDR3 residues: CASSTPGLAVTDTQYF. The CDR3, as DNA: TGTGCCAGCAGTACACCGGGACTAGCGGTGACAGATACGCAGTATTTT.

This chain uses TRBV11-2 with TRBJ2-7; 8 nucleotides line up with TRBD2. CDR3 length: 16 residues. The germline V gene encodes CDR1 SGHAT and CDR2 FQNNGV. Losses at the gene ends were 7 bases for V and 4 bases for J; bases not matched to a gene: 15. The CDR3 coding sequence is TGTGCCAGCACCGTCCGGCGGGAGGTGCCTTGGTACGAGCAGTACTTC. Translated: CASTVRREVPWYEQYF.

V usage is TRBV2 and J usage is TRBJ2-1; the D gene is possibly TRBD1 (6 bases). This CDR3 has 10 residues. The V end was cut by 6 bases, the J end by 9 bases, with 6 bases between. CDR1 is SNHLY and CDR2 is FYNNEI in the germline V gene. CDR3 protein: CASRGGEQFF. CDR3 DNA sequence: TGTGCCAGCAGAGGGGGTGAGCAGTTCTTC.

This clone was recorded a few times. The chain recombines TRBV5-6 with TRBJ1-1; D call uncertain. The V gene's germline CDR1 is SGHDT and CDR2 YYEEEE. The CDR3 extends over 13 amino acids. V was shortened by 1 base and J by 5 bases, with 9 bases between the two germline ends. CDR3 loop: CASSLSRRTEAFF. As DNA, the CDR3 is TGTGCCAGCAGCTTGTCTAGGCGTACTGAAGCTTTCTTT. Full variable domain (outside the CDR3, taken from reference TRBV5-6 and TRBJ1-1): DAGVTQSPTHLIKTRGQQVTLRCSPKSGHDTVSWYQQALGQGPQFIFQYYEEEERQRGNFPDRFSGHQFPNYSSELNVNALLLGDSALYLCASSLSRRTEAFFGQGTRLTVV.

The CDR3 region is CASSYRTVYEQYF. The DNA of the CDR3 is TGTGCCAGTAGTTACCGTACAGTTTACGAGCAGTACTTC. The chain uses TRBV19 and TRBJ2-7, with unresolved D. This CDR3 is 13 amino acids long. The V gene's germline CDR1 is LNHDA and CDR2 SQIVND (reference sequence). The V end lost 5 bases, the J end lost 4 bases, and 12 bases lay between the germline ends.

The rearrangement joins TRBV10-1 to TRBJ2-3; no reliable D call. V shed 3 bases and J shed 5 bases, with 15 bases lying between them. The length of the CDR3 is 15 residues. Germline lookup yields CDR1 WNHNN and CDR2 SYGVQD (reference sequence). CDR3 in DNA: TGCGCCAGCAGTGACGGCGGCACCTATAAAGATACGCAGTATTTT. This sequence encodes CASSDGGTYKDTQYF.

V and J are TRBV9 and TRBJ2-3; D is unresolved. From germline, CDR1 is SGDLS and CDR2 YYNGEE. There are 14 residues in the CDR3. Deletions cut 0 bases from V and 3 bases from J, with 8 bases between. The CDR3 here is CASSVGARTDTQYF. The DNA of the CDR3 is TGTGCCAGCAGCGTAGGGGCCCGGACAGATACGCAGTATTTT.

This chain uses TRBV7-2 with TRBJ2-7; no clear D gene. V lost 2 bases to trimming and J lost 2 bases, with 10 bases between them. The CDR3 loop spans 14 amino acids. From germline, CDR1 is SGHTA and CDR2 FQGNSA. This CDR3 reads CASSLRPGTYEQYF. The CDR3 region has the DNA TGTGCCAGCAGCTTAAGGCCGGGTACCTACGAGCAGTACTTC.

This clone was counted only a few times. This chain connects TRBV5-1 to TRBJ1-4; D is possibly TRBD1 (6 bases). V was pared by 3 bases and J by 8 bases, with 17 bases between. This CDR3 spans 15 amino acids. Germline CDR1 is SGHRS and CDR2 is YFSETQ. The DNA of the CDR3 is TGCGCCAGCAGCTCGGAGGGGGGGGCACGGGAAAAACTGTTTTTT. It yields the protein CASSSEGGAREKLFF.

The CDR3 bases are TGTGCCAGCAGTCGAGGGACAGATACGCAGTATTTT. This encodes CASSRGTDTQYF. This sequence joins TRBV6-1 and TRBJ2-3, with TRBD2 as a possible D gene (5 bases). CDR1 and CDR2 from the germline V gene are MNHNS and SASEGT. Trimming took 5 bases from V and 3 from J, leaving 6 bases between them. This CDR3 region has 12 residues.

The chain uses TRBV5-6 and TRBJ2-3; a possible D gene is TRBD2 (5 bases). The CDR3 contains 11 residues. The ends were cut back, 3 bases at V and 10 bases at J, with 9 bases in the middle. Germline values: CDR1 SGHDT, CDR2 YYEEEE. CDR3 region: CASSSRGSQYF. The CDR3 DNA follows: TGTGCCAGCAGCTCCCGGGGATCGCAGTATTTT.

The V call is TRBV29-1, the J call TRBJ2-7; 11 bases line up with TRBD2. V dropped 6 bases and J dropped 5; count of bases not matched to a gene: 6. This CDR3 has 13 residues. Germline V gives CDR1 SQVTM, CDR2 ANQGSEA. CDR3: CSVLAGGGNEQYF. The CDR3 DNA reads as TGCAGCGTCTTAGCGGGAGGGGGCAACGAGCAGTACTTC.